This T cell receptor beta chain was found in a study of cytomegalovirus exposure and HLA in healthy donors (dated by TCRdb to 2017 to 2019). Context from the whole study: According to an earlier analysis of 587 of the donors, 150 million to 200 million T cells yielded over 100 million unique TCR beta sequences and 276 Gb of sequence data. In a later genetic analysis, genome-wide SNP genotypes for about 55% of the roughly 670 donors were used, and that subset was treated as a discovery cohort. To study patterns of TCR occurrence, a later analysis re-analyzed previously published TCR beta repertoires from just over 650 donors and added high-resolution HLA genotyping. Every repertoire in the discovery cohort had been generated on one and the same sequencing platform. The genetic ancestry cluster associated with self-reported Caucasian donors included 81% of the 350 to 500 genotyped donors. The study used immunosequencing to profile the T cell repertoires of 600 to 850 subjects and linked those repertoires to cytomegalovirus serostatus. Five DR-DQ haplotypes were handled as single units for association and clustering because linkage in the cohort was strong. Class I and class II HLA loci were covered by the typing at four-digit resolution. High-throughput TCR immunosequencing, statistical association of individual TCRs with disease status, and machine learning were combined to predict cytomegalovirus infection status. The study aimed to test whether signatures of past pathogen exposure could be identified by cataloging public T cell receptors. In an earlier analysis of 500 to 650 of the donors, high-throughput TCR beta sequencing was used to judge whether each TCR beta V gene segment behaved as functional or pseudogenic. Typing coverage differed by locus: A, B, C, DRB1 and DQB1 were typed in about 629-640 donors, DQA1 in about 510, DPA1 in around 600, and DPB1 in 400 to 490. Across some 400 genotyped donors of the cohort, an average of approximately 220,000 unique TCR beta nucleotide sequences per donor were sequenced, and roughly 17% of those sequences were non-productive. Along with the roughly 710-subject first cohort, a separate validation cohort of 120 different subjects was used. An early release covering 550 to 700 HLA-typed donors comprised around 300 gigabases of sequencing data and tens of millions of unique TCR sequences. Donor age, sex, ethnicity and CMV serostatus were collected together with the repertoire data. Rather than using new phenotypic data, the later analysis identified candidate immune exposures from TCR beta sequences and from how often those sequences occurred across donors. Findings and caveats that apply to the study as a whole: Some IMGT-functional V segments, including TRBV6-2 and TRBV6-3, could not be distinguished by the 87-base-pair reads and were therefore excluded. When HLA alleles, especially DR and DQ, strongly co-occurred, TCR associations were difficult to assign to individual alleles. Because HLA typing was missing for some donors at each locus, association tests included only the typed subset. A later analysis found that most CMV-associated TCR beta chains appeared HLA-restricted, with HLA associations seemingly driven largely by CMV exposure. The classifier was reported to diagnose cytomegalovirus status with high specificity and sensitivity in both the original and validation cohorts. A later analysis associated about 16,000 TCR beta sequences with specific HLA alleles at a false discovery rate of 0.05. The presence/absence analyses assumed that sequencing depth was roughly uniform across donors, and that assumption may not be true. Compared with the roughly 720-donor mean, donors in an Asian-associated ancestry cluster had fewer N-insertions in productive TCRs, according to a later genetic analysis. A cluster of highly shared sequence variants was judged likely to represent a technical artifact of the sequencing pipeline. In an earlier analysis of around 600 of the donors, most TCR beta V segments appeared in productive rearrangements about 87% or about 30% of the time, broadly matching IMGT annotations. A further reported finding was that TCR beta sequences accurately predicted the HLA-A and HLA-B alleles for most subjects in the first cohort. The authors suggested that the approach could potentially be extended to other disease states and immunological phenotypes. In vitro tests confirmed that a few of the cytomegalovirus-associated TCR beta chains recognize cytomegalovirus antigens. Compared with equally common non-associated chains, HLA-associated TCR beta chains in a later analysis were more clonally expanded and had lower generation probabilities. Immune exposure information for the cohort was limited to CMV serostatus. In a later analysis, the rate of TCR association differed among HLA loci, with DRB1 alleles having the most associated TCRs and HLA-C alleles having the fewest. In the study, 164 TCR beta chains were listed as associated with cytomegalovirus. Linkage disequilibrium might explain the correlated functional status among segregating V segments, but an unknown experimental factor could not be excluded. Most TCR sequences were seen in very few donors, while some public TCRs were found in many individuals. The cohort was sequenced for TCR beta chains only, and without alpha or paired-chain data the features that could be detected were limited. In a later genetic analysis, a missense DCLRE1C variant was associated with V-gene and J-gene trimming of TCR beta chains, and the association was replicated in an independent cohort. The earlier analysis of approximately 540 of the donors excluded roughly 17 rarely observed V segments, including chromosome 9 orphons, because counts were too low. According to a later analysis, parvovirus B19, influenza, CMV and Epstein-Barr virus appeared linked to several top co-occurrence clusters.

Library prep was done by the immunoSEQ multiplex PCR assay. For the multiplex PCR, a mixture combining 60 forward primers for TCR Vbeta segments and 13 reverse primers for TCR Jbeta segments was used. The CDR3 region of rearranged TCR beta genes was amplified from genomic DNA by a multiplex PCR assay. On the Illumina HiSeq System, the amplified TCR beta libraries were sequenced as 87-base-pair reads. From the authors' description of their analysis: A later analysis counted tens of millions of unique TCR beta chains across the 690 or so repertoires, and roughly 11 million of these chains were shared by at least two donors. A nearest-neighbor algorithm error-corrected the raw reads and collapsed the reads into unique sequences, merging closely related sequences to remove PCR and sequencing errors. CDR3 sequences were aligned to IMGT reference sequences to assign V, D and J gene segments. For a sequence to be retained, a match of at least six nucleotides was required to both a V gene segment and a J gene segment. A rearrangement counted as productive if the CDR3 had no stop codons and remained in frame with V and J, and every other rearrangement counted as non-productive. Following IMGT convention, CDR3 was defined as the stretch from the second conserved V-encoded cysteine up to the conserved J-encoded phenylalanine. In an earlier analysis of just under 600 of the donors, sequences lacking an unambiguous match to a single V gene segment were excluded. In an earlier analysis of 450 to 750 of the donors, a V segment was called functional when productive rearrangements were above 56.7%, and segregating when the standard deviation between donors exceeded 5%. A statistical classification framework was built to diagnose cytomegalovirus status from the catalog of TCR beta chain sequences. V and J gene assignment, in a later analysis, came from comparing TCR nucleotide sequences with IMGT/GENE-DB human TR gene sequences. The TCRdist pipeline was used in a later analysis to assign CDR3 sequences and most-parsimonious VDJ recombination scenarios. In a later analysis, each TCR beta chain was defined by its CDR3 amino acid sequence together with its V-gene family, and reads without a unique V-gene family were excluded. A later analysis removed 500 to 600 highly shared, low-generation-probability nucleotide sequences to deal with suspected cross-contamination and a sequencing artifact. In a later analysis, a clonal expansion index was calculated for each public chain from normalized within-repertoire ranks of inferred template counts. Generation probabilities in a later analysis came from a VDJ recombination model fitted to out-of-frame rearrangements, and those results were checked against IGoR. In a later analysis, TCR-TCR, TCR-HLA and TCR-CMV co-occurrence was scored with hypergeometric tests, and a repertoire-size bias correction was applied to TCR pairs. To estimate false discovery rates, a later analysis permuted the HLA or CMV assignments 20 times. In a later analysis, co-occurring TCRs were grouped using DBSCAN, with TCRdist sequence similarity added in when clustering inside HLA-allele-positive subsets. For co-occurrence clustering, repertoires with fewer than 30,000 or more than 120,000 public chains were excluded, along with roughly 5 repertoires with anomalous nucleotide sharing. As stored in TCRdb, this immuneACCESS dataset retains in-frame rearrangements with V and J assigned. A fraction of the clones does not appear; measured against another copy, unresolved V genes explain less than half of the discrepancy, and the remainder lacks a known reason. Clone size and the V and J calls come from that table; the DNA yielded D and trimming. Counted in this sample were more than 110,000 clones; over 60% of them appeared once. In total, the top ten clones hold around 6.8% of the sample.

As concerns this clone: It lacks a known antigen. Base qualities are missing; no much larger clone stands one base away.

In total, approximately 690 healthy bone marrow donors made up the cohort. All cohort members were sampled while nominally healthy, although unrecorded immune exposures were likely present. The donor tested CMV seropositive and was one of the 289 seropositive cohort members. Each donor provided a peripheral blood sample, and peripheral blood mononuclear cells were used for TCR beta sequencing. Genomic DNA extraction from the blood cell samples was performed with the Qiagen DNeasy Blood Extraction Kit. Measured from the cysteine to the phenylalanine, the CDR3 is 16 residues long. Just CDR3 DNA is preserved here, 48 bases in frame from base 1. Trimming removed 1 base from V and 6 bases from J, leaving 16 bases between the germline ends. CDR1 SEHNR and CDR2 FQNEAQ were looked up in the germline V gene (reference sequence).

This sequence uses TRBV7-9 and TRBJ1-5; TRBD1 is a possible D gene, resting on 5 matching bases. This clonotype was obtained from a man aged 40-49 years in good health and CMV-seropositive. Sequencing used PBMCs. Here is the DNA: TGTGCCAGCAGCTTAGGTGTGGGGCAGGGAGGTCAGCCCCAGCATTTT. This is translated as CASSLGVGQGGQPQHF.